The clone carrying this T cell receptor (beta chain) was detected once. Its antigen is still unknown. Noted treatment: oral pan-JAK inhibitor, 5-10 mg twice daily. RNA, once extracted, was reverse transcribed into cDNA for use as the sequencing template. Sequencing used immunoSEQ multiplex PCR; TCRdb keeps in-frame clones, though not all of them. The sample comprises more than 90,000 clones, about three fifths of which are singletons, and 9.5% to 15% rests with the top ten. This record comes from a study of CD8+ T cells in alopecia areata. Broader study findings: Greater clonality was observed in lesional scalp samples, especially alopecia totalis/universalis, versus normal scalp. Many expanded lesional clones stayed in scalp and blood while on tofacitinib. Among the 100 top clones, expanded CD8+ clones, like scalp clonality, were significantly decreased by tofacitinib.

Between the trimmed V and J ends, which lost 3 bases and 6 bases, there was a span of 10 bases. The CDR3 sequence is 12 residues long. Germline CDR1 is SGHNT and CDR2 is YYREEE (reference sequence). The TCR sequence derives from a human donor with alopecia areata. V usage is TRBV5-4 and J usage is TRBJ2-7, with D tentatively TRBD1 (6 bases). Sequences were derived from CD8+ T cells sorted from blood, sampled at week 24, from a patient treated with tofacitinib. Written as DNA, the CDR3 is TGTGCCAGCAGCTCATCAGGGGCCGAGCAGTACTTC. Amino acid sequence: CASSSSGAEQYF.